This entry features one T cell receptor (beta chain) sequence. Its antigen is currently not known. No base qualities exist here, and no much larger clone lies one base off it. This sample also contains other DNA sequences that code for the same CDR3. CDR1 and CDR2 are drawn from the germline V gene: SGHRS, YFSETQ. From the cysteine through the phenylalanine, the CDR3 covers 16 amino acids. Solely the CDR3 DNA is kept, with 48 bases framed from the first base. Deletion took 0 bases off V and 2 bases off J, with a span of 13 bases between the germline ends. The immunoSEQ Assay, a bias-controlled multiplex PCR, was used to amplify TCRbeta CDR3 regions from genomic DNA. The study's processing was this. Nucleated cell counts per sample were estimated from amplification of reference gene primers within the assay. To quantify the absolute abundance of each unique TCRbeta CDR3 rearrangement, sequence reads were collapsed and filtered. For each sample, productive Simpson clonality was calculated as the square root of Simpson's diversity index over productive rearrangements. TCRdb retrieved this table from immuneACCESS and kept in-frame rearrangements only. Not all clones are present; in checked studies, unresolved V genes account for under half, and no reason is known for the remainder. The DNA was the basis for D and trimming; V, J and clone size are from that table. The sample records 15,000 to 20,000 clones, about 85% of which are singletons. The ten largest make up 49% of the sample.

The collaborating institutions used their own protocols to collect whole blood in K2EDTA tubes. For TCRbeta analysis, collaborators shipped samples as frozen whole blood, isolated PBMCs, or DNA extracted from either of those sample types. The entry originates in a study of blood T cell repertoires in COVID-19 (TCRdb year 2020). Background for the entire study: Collaborator samples came from the United States, Italy and Spain and covered acute and convalescent phases of COVID-19. The prospective study material was composed of cDNA or gDNA derived from T cells, B-cell-depleted T cells, or PBMCs. The dataset comprised deeply sampled blood TCRbeta repertoires from subjects exposed to, actively infected with, or recovered from COVID-19. The repertoires were released in a freely available public database meant as a resource for research on the immune response to SARS-CoV-2. Samples came from the ongoing ImmuneRACE study (first 160 participants) plus 1,254 subjects from 6 global collaborators. The sample metadata nearly always contained a de-identified subject ID, COVID-19 status, age in years and sex. Where HLA class I and class II types were available, the types were taken from metadata supplied by the sample provider, not from assay-based typing.

Here is what the overall study found, with its caveats: The amount of clinical and demographic metadata varied by source and participant and was provided uncurated.

The sample comprised peripheral blood. The receptor was isolated from a human donor in a cohort sampled during active COVID-19. Here the chain combines TRBV5-1 and TRBJ2-3, with the D gene call left open. The sequenced DNA is TGCGCCAGCAGCTTGGGGTCGCTTGGCCCCACAGATACGCAGTATTTT. Its protein is CASSLGSLGPTDTQYF.